These 4 T cell receptor beta chains came from one sample sequenced in a study of T-cell reconstitution after alpha-beta-depleted transplantation in children. A TCRbeta library incorporating unique molecular identifiers was prepared. MiXCR, applied by TCRdb to the PCR reads, yields one record per CDR3 protein. Among about 980,000 distinct CDR3 sequences, around 30% were seen once, and the ten largest hold under 30%. The sample was PBMCs, mostly from graft donor cells, taken 360 days after TCRalphabeta/CD19-depleted stem cell transplant. The receptors stem from a boy younger than two who had a stem cell transplant for SCID, so the T cells may come from the graft donor.

This clonotype was observed a handful of times. This CDR3 reads CASSQDRKGEQFF. In nucleotides, the CDR3 is TGCGCCAGCAGCCAAGATCGGAAGGGGGAGCAGTTCTTC. The V gene is TRBV4-3, the J gene TRBJ2-1; tentatively, D is TRBD1 (5 bases). V was shortened by 0 bases and J by 10 bases, with 10 bases between the two germline ends. The CDR3 runs to 13 residues. The V gene's germline CDR1 is LGHNA and CDR2 YSLEER.

V gene TRBV4-2 combines with J gene TRBJ2-1; D may match TRBD1 or TRBD2 (5 bases each). The CDR3 loop spans 18 amino acids. With 0 bases removed from V and 2 bases from J, the gap between germline ends came to 17 bases. The germline V gene has CDR1 LGHNA and CDR2 YNFKEQ. CDR3 protein: CASSQDPRGSKTYNEQFF. The CDR3 nucleotides are TGTGCCAGCAGCCAAGATCCCCGGGGCAGCAAAACCTACAATGAGCAGTTCTTC.

The sample holds a few counts of this clonotype. The chain is built from TRBV29-1 and TRBJ2-7; D remains unclear. V gave up 2 bases and J gave up 1 base, with 3 bases separating them. This CDR3 region has 11 residues. Germline CDR1 and CDR2: SQVTM and ANQGSEA. Here the CDR3 DNA reads TGCAGCGTTGAAAGGTCCTACGAGCAGTACTTC. Translating it yields CSVERSYEQYF.

The gene calls are TRBV5-1 and TRBJ2-3; no clear D. The CDR3 covers 14 residues. Germline CDR1 and CDR2: SGHRS and YFSETQ. Trimming took 4 bases from V and 2 from J, leaving 11 bases between them. As DNA, the CDR3 is TGCGCCAGCAGCCCGGTGATAGACACAGATACGCAGTATTTT. As protein: CASSPVIDTDTQYF. The entire variable domain, with the rest obtained from reference TRBV5-1 and TRBJ2-3, is as follows: KAGVTQTPRYLIKTRGQQVTLSCSPISGHRSVSWYQQTPGQGLQFLFEYFSETQRNKGNFPGRFSGRQFSNSRSEMNVSTLELGDSALYLCASSPVIDTDTQYFGPGTRLTVL.